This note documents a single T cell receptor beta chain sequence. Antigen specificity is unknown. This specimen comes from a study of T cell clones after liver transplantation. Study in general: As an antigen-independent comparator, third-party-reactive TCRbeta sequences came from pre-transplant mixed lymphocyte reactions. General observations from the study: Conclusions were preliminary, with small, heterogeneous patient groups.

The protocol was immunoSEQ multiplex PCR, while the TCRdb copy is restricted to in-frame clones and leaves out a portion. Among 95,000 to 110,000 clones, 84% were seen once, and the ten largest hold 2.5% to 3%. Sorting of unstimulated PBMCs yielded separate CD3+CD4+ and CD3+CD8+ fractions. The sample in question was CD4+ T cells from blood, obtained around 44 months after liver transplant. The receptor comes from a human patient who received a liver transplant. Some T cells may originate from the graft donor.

CDR3 bases: TGTGCCAGCAGTCCGGGACTAGCGGGCACAGATACGCAGTATTTT. Protein sequence: CASSPGLAGTDTQYF. V gene TRBV6-4 combines with J gene TRBJ2-3; 11 nucleotides agree with TRBD2. Trimming at V came to 5 bases and at J to 1 base, leaving 2 bases not matched to a gene. The CDR3 is made up of 15 amino acids. The germline CDR1 and CDR2 sequences are MRHNA and SNTAGT.